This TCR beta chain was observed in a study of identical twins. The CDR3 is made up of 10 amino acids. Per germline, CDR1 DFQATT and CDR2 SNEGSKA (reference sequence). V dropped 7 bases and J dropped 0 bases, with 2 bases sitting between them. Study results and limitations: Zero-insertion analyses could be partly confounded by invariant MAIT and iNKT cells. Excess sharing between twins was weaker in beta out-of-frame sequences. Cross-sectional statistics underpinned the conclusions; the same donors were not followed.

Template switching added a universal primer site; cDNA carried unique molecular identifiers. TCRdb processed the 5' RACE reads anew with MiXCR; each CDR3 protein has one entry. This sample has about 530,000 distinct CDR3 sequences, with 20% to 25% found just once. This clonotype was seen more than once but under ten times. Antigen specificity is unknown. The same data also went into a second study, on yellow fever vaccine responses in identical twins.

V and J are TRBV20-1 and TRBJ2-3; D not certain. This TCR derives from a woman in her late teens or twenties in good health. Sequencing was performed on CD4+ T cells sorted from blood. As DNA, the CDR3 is TGCAGTGTTAGCACAGATACGCAGTATTTT. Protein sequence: CSVSTDTQYF.